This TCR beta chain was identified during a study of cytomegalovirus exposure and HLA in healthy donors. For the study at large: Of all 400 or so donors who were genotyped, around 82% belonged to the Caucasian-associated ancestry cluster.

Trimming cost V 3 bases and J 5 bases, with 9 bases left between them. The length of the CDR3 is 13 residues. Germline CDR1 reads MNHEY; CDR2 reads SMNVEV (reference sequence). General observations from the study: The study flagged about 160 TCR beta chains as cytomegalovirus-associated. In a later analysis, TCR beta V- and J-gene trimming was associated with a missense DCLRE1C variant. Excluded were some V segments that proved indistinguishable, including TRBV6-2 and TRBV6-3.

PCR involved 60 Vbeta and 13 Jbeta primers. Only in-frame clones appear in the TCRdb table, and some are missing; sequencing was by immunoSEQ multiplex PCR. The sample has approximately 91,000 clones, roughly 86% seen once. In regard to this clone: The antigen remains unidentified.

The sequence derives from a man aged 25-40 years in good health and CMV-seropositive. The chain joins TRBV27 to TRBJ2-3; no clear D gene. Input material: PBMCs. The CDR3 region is CASSFFGVDTQYF. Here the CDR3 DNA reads TGTGCCAGCAGTTTTTTCGGTGTAGATACGCAGTATTTT.